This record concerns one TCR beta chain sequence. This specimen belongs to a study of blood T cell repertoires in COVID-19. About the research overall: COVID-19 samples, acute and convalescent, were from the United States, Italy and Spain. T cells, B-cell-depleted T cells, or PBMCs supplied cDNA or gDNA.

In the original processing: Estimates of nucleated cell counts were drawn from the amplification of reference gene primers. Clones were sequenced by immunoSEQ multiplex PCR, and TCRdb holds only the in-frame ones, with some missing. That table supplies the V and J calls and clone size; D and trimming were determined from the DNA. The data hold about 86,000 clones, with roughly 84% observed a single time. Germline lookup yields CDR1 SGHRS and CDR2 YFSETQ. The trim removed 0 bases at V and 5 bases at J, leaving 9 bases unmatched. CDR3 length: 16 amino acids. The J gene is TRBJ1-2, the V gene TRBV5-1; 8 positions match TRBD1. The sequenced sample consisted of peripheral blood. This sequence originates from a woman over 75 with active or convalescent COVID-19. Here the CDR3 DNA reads TGCGCCAGCAGCTTGGAGAGGACAGGGAATCTGTATGGCTACACCTTC. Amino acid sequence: CASSLERTGNLYGYTF.